A selection of T cell receptor beta chains follows, all from one sample in a study of CD8+CD57+ T cells in acquired aplastic anemia. Each CDR3 protein gets one entry after TCRdb re-called the reads with MiXCR. The data hold 100,000 to 150,000 distinct CDR3 sequences, with 55% to 70% observed a single time. The sequencing input was sorted CD4+, CD8+, or CD8+CD57+ T cells (not recorded which) from PBMCs. Receptors were obtained from a human donor with aplastic anemia. The CDR3 runs from the conserved cysteine through the conserved F or W. A D gene is named only where the DNA matches it firmly. A row's size may be missing; if present it is once, few, many or a size class.

TRBD1	TRBV25-1	15	TRBJ1-5	NA	CASLQTGISNQPQHF	TGTGCCAGCCTTCAGACAGGGATAAGCAATCAGCCCCAGCATTTT
TRBD1	TRBV6-5	15	TRBJ1-1	many	CASRGTGGPNTEAFF	TGTGCCAGCAGGGGGACAGGAGGGCCGAACACTGAAGCTTTCTTT
NA	TRBV7-2	13	TRBJ1-1	once	CASSDGTNTEAFF	TGTGCCAGCAGCGACGGAACTAACACTGAAGCTTTCTTT
TRBD2	TRBV5-1	16	TRBJ2-3	many	CASSFGERGNTDTQYF	TGCGCCAGCAGCTTCGGAGAGCGGGGGAACACAGATACGCAGTATTTT
NA	TRBV7-2	10	TRBJ2-5	NA	CASSLATQYF	TGTGCCAGCAGCTTAGCGACCCAGTACTTC
NA	TRBV4-3	15	TRBJ2-1	many	CASSQGAGDYNEQFF	TGCGCCAGCAGCCAGGGGGCGGGGGATTACAATGAGCAGTTCTTC
NA	TRBV12-3/TRBV12-4	14	TRBJ1-5	many	CASTLTGHNQPQHF	TGTGCCAGCACCTTGACAGGCCACAATCAGCCCCAGCATTTT
NA	TRBV10-3	15	TRBJ2-1	NA	CAIMGGGGTYNEQFF	TGTGCCATCATGGGGGGCGGGGGAACCTACAATGAGCAGTTCTTC
NA	TRBV7-6	13	TRBJ1-2	NA	CASSLEENYGYTF	TGTGCCAGCAGCTTGGAGGAGAACTATGGCTACACCTTC
NA	TRBV5-1	16	TRBJ2-3	NA	CASSLVAGSSTDTQYF	TGCGCCAGCAGCTTGGTTGCAGGGTCTAGCACAGATACGCAGTATTTT
NA	TRBV20-1	13	TRBJ1-1	NA	CSARIQWGTEAFF	TGCAGTGCTAGGATCCAGTGGGGGACTGAAGCTTTCTTT
NA	TRBV10-3	15	TRBJ1-1	NA	CAISEAGPANTEAFF	TGTGCCATCAGTGAGGCAGGCCCCGCGAACACTGAAGCTTTCTTT
NA	TRBV10-3	12	TRBJ1-2	NA	CAISEQYYGYTF	TGTGCCATCAGTGAACAGTACTATGGCTACACCTTC
NA	TRBV19	13	TRBJ2-7	NA	CASSIRGPDEQYF	TGTGCCAGTAGTATTCGGGGACCGGACGAGCAGTACTTC
TRBD2	TRBV19	14	TRBJ2-1	many	CASSVLAGINEQFF	TGTGCCAGTAGTGTCTTAGCGGGGATCAATGAGCAGTTCTTC
NA	TRBV7-6	13	TRBJ1-1	NA	CASSKTMNTEAFF	TGTGCCAGCAGTAAAACTATGAACACTGAAGCTTTCTTT
NA	TRBV25-1	13	TRBJ2-7	NA	CASSEQTPYEQYF	TGTGCCAGCAGTGAACAGACACCCTACGAGCAGTACTTC
NA	TRBV9	15	TRBJ2-3	many	CASSEGLADTDTQYF	TGTGCCAGCAGCGAAGGATTGGCAGACACAGATACGCAGTATTTT
NA	TRBV20-1	14	TRBJ2-1	NA	CSARGARGYNEQFF	TGCAGTGCTAGAGGGGCTAGAGGCTACAATGAGCAGTTCTTC
NA	TRBV7-2	13	TRBJ1-2	NA	CASSTTRSYGYTF	TGTGCCAGCAGCACAACCAGGTCCTATGGCTACACCTTC
NA	TRBV19	15	TRBJ1-4	NA	CASSIATASNEKLFF	TGTGCCAGTAGTATAGCGACAGCCTCTAATGAAAAACTGTTTTTT
NA	TRBV12-5	13	TRBJ2-1	few	CASGLARGNEQFF	TGTGCTAGTGGTTTGGCACGTGGCAATGAGCAGTTCTTC
NA	TRBV15	16	TRBJ2-5	NA	CATSQRRSAYQETQYF	TGTGCCACCAGCCAGAGAAGGAGCGCTTACCAAGAGACCCAGTACTTC
TRBD1	TRBV27	15	TRBJ1-2	NA	CASSLPGQGWYGYTF	TGTGCCAGCAGCTTACCGGGACAGGGTTGGTATGGCTACACCTTC
NA	TRBV25-1	17	TRBJ1-2	NA	CASSSSDSGGIGYGYTF	TGTGCCAGCAGTTCGTCAGATTCGGGGGGAATAGGGTATGGCTACACCTTC
NA	TRBV7-8	16	TRBJ2-5	few	CASSFRPSGVGETQYF	TGTGCCAGCAGCTTCCGGCCAAGTGGGGTAGGAGAGACCCAGTACTTC
NA	TRBV19	12	TRBJ1-2	once	CVSRDRSSGYTF	TGTGTCAGTAGAGACAGATCCTCTGGCTACACCTTC
TRBD1	TRBV20-1	16	TRBJ1-4	many	CSARDREGQGLGKLFF	TGCAGTGCTAGAGATAGGGAAGGACAGGGGCTCGGAAAACTGTTTTTT
NA	TRBV12-3/TRBV12-4	13	TRBJ1-1	many	CASSRVANTEAFF	TGTGCCAGCAGCAGAGTCGCGAACACTGAAGCTTTCTTT
NA	TRBV29-1	12	TRBJ2-1	NA	CSVGGRGNEQFF	TGCAGCGTTGGGGGCAGGGGCAATGAGCAGTTCTTC
NA	TRBV27	15	TRBJ1-2	few	CASSLSGGRNYGYTF	TGTGCCAGCAGTTTATCTGGGGGCCGGAACTATGGCTACACCTTC
TRBD2	TRBV24-1	17	TRBJ2-3	few	CATSDLGLAGGLDTQYF	TGTGCCACCAGTGATTTGGGTCTAGCGGGGGGTTTAGATACGCAGTATTTT
TRBD1	TRBV5-4	16	TRBJ1-2	NA	CASSASGTGIFYGYTF	TGTGCCAGCAGCGCCTCCGGGACAGGGATTTTTTATGGCTACACCTTC
TRBD1	TRBV29-1	15	TRBJ2-7	few	CSVGGPGQGADEQYF	TGCAGCGTTGGAGGCCCAGGGCAGGGGGCCGACGAGCAGTACTTC
TRBD2	TRBV10-2	18	TRBJ2-5	NA	CASSSGTSGGTPQETQYF	TGCGCCAGCAGTTCCGGGACTAGCGGGGGAACACCACAAGAGACCCAGTACTTC
NA	TRBV25-1	14	TRBJ2-1	NA	CASSPGQDYSEQFF	TGTGCCAGCTCACCCGGACAGGACTACAGTGAGCAGTTCTTC
NA	TRBV19	16	TRBJ1-2	NA	CASSIRGITPNYGYTF	TGTGCCAGTAGTATACGGGGGATAACCCCTAACTATGGCTACACCTTC
NA	TRBV10-2	13	TRBJ1-1	NA	CASSEGRKVEAFF	TGCGCCAGCAGCGAGGGACGGAAGGTAGAAGCTTTCTTT
TRBD1	TRBV10-3	15	TRBJ2-1	NA	CAISRDSEPYNEQFF	TGTGCCATCAGTCGGGACAGCGAACCCTACAATGAGCAGTTCTTC
NA	TRBV7-8	14	TRBJ1-5	many	CASSRQGSNQPQHF	TGTGCCAGCAGCCGTCAGGGGAGCAATCAGCCCCAGCATTTT
NA	TRBV5-1	14	TRBJ1-5	NA	CASSLEGVNQPQHF	TGCGCCAGCAGCTTAGAAGGGGTCAATCAGCCCCAGCATTTT
NA	TRBV15	13	TRBJ2-1	NA	CATSRDSYNEQFF	TGTGCCACCAGCAGAGACTCCTACAATGAGCAGTTCTTC
NA	TRBV2	12	TRBJ1-3	few	CASRRGTNTIYF	TGTGCCAGCAGGAGGGGGACAAACACCATATATTTT
NA	TRBV12-3/TRBV12-4	13	TRBJ2-7	NA	CASSLEEAYEQYF	TGTGCCAGCAGTTTAGAGGAAGCCTACGAGCAGTACTTC
NA	TRBV3-1	15	TRBJ1-6	NA	CASSRGESYNSPLHF	TGTGCCAGCAGCCGCGGGGAATCCTATAATTCACCCCTCCACTTT
TRBD1	TRBV20-1	15	TRBJ1-6	NA	CSASGQGAYNSPLHF	TGCAGTGCTTCAGGACAGGGAGCGTATAATTCACCCCTCCACTTT
TRBD1	TRBV19	15	TRBJ1-6	NA	CASTLGTGDNSPLHF	TGTGCCAGTACCCTTGGGACAGGGGATAATTCACCCCTCCACTTT
NA	TRBV5-1	13	TRBJ2-3	many	CASSPVRTDTQYF	TGCGCCAGCAGCCCGGTTCGCACAGATACGCAGTATTTT
NA	TRBV30	11	TRBJ1-1	NA	CAWVMNTEAFF	TGTGCCTGGGTCATGAACACTGAAGCTTTCTTT
NA	TRBV5-6	11	TRBJ1-4	many	CASSLEGQSCF	TGTGCCAGCAGCTTGGAAGGGCAGAGTTGTTTT
NA	TRBV29-1	12	TRBJ1-1	NA	CSVDEKNTEAFF	TGCAGCGTTGATGAGAAGAACACTGAAGCTTTCTTT